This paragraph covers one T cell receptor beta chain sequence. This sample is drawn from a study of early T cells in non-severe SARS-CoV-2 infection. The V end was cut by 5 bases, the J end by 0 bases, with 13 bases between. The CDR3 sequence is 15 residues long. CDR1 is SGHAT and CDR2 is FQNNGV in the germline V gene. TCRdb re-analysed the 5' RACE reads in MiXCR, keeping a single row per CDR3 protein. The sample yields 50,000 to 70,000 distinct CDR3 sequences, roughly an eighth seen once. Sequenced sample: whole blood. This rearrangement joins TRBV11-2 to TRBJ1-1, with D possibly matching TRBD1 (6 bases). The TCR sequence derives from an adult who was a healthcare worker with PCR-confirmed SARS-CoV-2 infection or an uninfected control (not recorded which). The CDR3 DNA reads TGTGCCAGCAGCATGACAGGTAGCATGAACACTGAAGCTTTCTTT. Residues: CASSMTGSMNTEAFF.